Listed below are T cell receptor beta chains from one sample, sequenced in a study of spatial heterogeneity in lung cancer. One entry per CDR3 protein results from TCRdb running MiXCR on the 5' RACE reads. Of tens of thousands of distinct CDR3 sequences listed, more than 7% are singletons. The sample was PBMCs, taken at surgery. Every receptor here comes from a female donor with early-stage non-small cell lung cancer. The CDR3 runs from the conserved cysteine through the conserved F or W. D genes are given only for firm matches. Size is stated for part of the rows, as once, few or many counts, or as a class when the clone is expanded.

v_call,d_call,j_call,clone_size,cdr3_aa,cdr3_nt
TRBV2,-,TRBJ2-7,-,CASSEGRYEQYF,TGTGCCAGCAGTGAAGGTCGGTACGAGCAGTACTTC
TRBV5-4,TRBD2,TRBJ2-2,many,CASSLPRGGDWTGELFF,TGTGCCAGCAGCTTGCCCCGCGGGGGGGACTGGACCGGGGAGCTGTTTTTT
TRBV10-3,TRBD1,TRBJ1-3,-,CAMGQGGTGNTIYF,TGTGCCATGGGACAGGGAGGAACTGGAAACACCATATATTTT
TRBV9,TRBD1,TRBJ2-2,many,CASRTGQSTGELFF,TGTGCCAGCAGGACGGGACAGTCCACCGGGGAGCTGTTTTTT
TRBV28,-,TRBJ2-1,many,CASSSLSLLSYNEQFF,TGTGCCAGCAGTTCCCTATCCCTTCTCTCCTACAATGAGCAGTTCTTC
TRBV20-1,TRBD2,TRBJ2-1,-,CSAGLAGAIYNEQFF,TGCAGTGCTGGACTAGCGGGGGCCATCTACAATGAGCAGTTCTTC
TRBV7-9,-,TRBJ1-2,many,CASSLGSGGLAEGYTF,TGTGCCAGCAGCTTAGGCAGCGGGGGGCTGGCTGAAGGCTACACCTTC
TRBV7-2,TRBD1,TRBJ1-6,-,CASSSQTGIGSPLHF,TGTGCCAGCAGCTCCCAGACAGGGATTGGATCACCCCTCCACTTT
TRBV12-3/TRBV12-4,TRBD1,TRBJ2-1,many,CASTPRDRGRVLFF,TGTGCCAGCACCCCCCGGGACAGGGGGCGCGTGCTCTTCTTC
TRBV9,-,TRBJ2-3,many,CASSPQVGTDTQYF,TGTGCCAGCAGCCCACAGGTCGGCACAGATACGCAGTATTTT
TRBV5-1,TRBD1,TRBJ1-1,many,CASSLTGGGHTEAFF,TGCGCCAGCAGCCTGACAGGGGGCGGTCACACTGAAGCTTTCTTT
TRBV5-1,-,TRBJ2-7,many,CASSSNVKGEQYF,TGCGCCAGCAGCTCGAATGTCAAGGGCGAGCAGTACTTC
TRBV29-1,-,TRBJ2-5,many,CSVDWNQETQYF,TGCAGCGTTGATTGGAACCAAGAGACCCAGTACTTC
TRBV3-1,-,TRBJ2-7,many,CASGLGPSYEQYF,TGTGCCAGCGGCCTGGGGCCCTCCTACGAGCAGTACTTC
TRBV3-1,-,TRBJ2-7,many,CASSQDRWFQGRAYEQYF,TGTGCCAGCAGCCAAGATCGGTGGTTTCAGGGAAGGGCCTACGAGCAGTACTTC
TRBV5-1,-,TRBJ2-7,few,CASSSTGPYEQYF,TGCGCCAGCAGCAGTACCGGGCCCTACGAGCAGTACTTC
TRBV6-1,-,TRBJ2-5,few,CASSEWGAETQYF,TGTGCCAGCAGTGAGTGGGGCGCAGAGACCCAGTACTTC
TRBV10-3,TRBD1,TRBJ2-3,many,CAIGRGNGADTQYF,TGTGCCATCGGCAGGGGGAACGGGGCAGATACGCAGTATTTT
TRBV29-1,TRBD1,TRBJ1-2,-,CSGGTDYGYAF,TGCAGCGGTGGGACAGACTATGGCTACGCCTTC
TRBV2,TRBD2,TRBJ2-1,many,CASSGGGTKNEQFF,TGTGCCAGCAGTGGAGGCGGGACTAAAAATGAGCAGTTCTTC
TRBV5-1,TRBD2,TRBJ2-3,many,CASSLAPLAGGTDTQYF,TGCGCCAGCAGCTTGGCCCCCCTAGCGGGTGGCACAGATACGCAGTATTTT
TRBV12-3/TRBV12-4,TRBD2,TRBJ2-1,many,CASSPSGGASYEQFF,TGTGCCAGCAGTCCTAGCGGGGGGGCCTCGTATGAGCAGTTCTTC
TRBV13,-,TRBJ2-7,many,CASSSTRTGTYEQYF,TGTGCCAGCAGCTCTACCCGTACAGGGACCTACGAGCAGTACTTC
TRBV4-1,-,TRBJ1-1,many,CASSQSPTMNTEAFF,TGCGCCAGCAGCCAAAGCCCAACGATGAACACTGAAGCTTTCTTT
TRBV5-4,TRBD1,TRBJ1-1,few,CASSLQGGSTEAFF,TGTGCCAGCAGCTTACAGGGGGGTAGCACTGAAGCTTTCTTT
TRBV7-2,-,TRBJ2-1,many,CASSLPGTEQFF,TGTGCCAGCAGCTTGCCGGGCACTGAGCAGTTCTTC
TRBV29-1,TRBD1,TRBJ2-7,-,CSGRQGPTYEQYF,TGCAGCGGAAGACAGGGACCGACCTACGAGCAGTACTTC
TRBV7-9,-,TRBJ2-3,many,CASALRGRADTQYF,TGTGCCAGCGCGCTTAGGGGTCGGGCAGATACGCAGTATTTT
TRBV11-2,-,TRBJ2-7,many,CASSLRTASYEQYF,TGTGCCAGCAGCTTGAGGACCGCATCCTACGAGCAGTACTTC